A selection of T cell receptor beta chains follows, all from one sample in a study of blood T cell repertoires in COVID-19. The method was immunoSEQ multiplex PCR; TCRdb's version includes in-frame clones alone and lacks a portion of them. The sample contains roughly 450,000 clones, about 90% of which appear only once. Sequences were obtained from PBMCs or T cells enriched from blood (not recorded which). These TCRs come from a man aged 18 to 35 who had recovered from COVID-19. Each CDR3 is given with its conserved first and last residue. A D gene is named only where the DNA matches it firmly. Not every row has a clone size; where given, it reads once, few, many or a size class.

size,D,V,J,DNA,CDR3
.,.,TRBV9,TRBJ1-3,TGTGCCAGCAGCGCACCGTTCGGGGGTACTGGAAACACCATATATTTT,CASSAPFGGTGNTIYF
.,.,TRBV6-5,TRBJ1-2,TGTGCCAGCAGTTACGGGGGGGTGAACTATGGCTACACCTTC,CASSYGGVNYGYTF
.,.,TRBV19,TRBJ2-7,TGTGCCAGTAGTATCGGGACAAAGACCTACGAGCAGTACTTC,CASSIGTKTYEQYF
.,.,TRBV18,TRBJ1-6,TGTGCCAGCTCACCACCGTCCGGGGGGCGAGGCTCACCCCTCCACTTT,CASSPPSGGRGSPLHF
.,.,TRBV5-4,TRBJ2-6,TGTGCCAGCAGCTTGGGACGGGACTCTGGGGCCAACGTCCTGACTTTC,CASSLGRDSGANVLTF
.,TRBD2,TRBV11-2,TRBJ2-4,TGTGCCAGCAGCTTAGAAGGACTAGCGGTAGCCAAAAACATTCAGTACTTC,CASSLEGLAVAKNIQYF
.,.,TRBV2,TRBJ2-1,TGTGCCAGCAGTGGGGAACTAGCTTTGTTCTTC,CASSGELALFF
.,TRBD2,TRBV14,TRBJ2-4,TGTGCCAGCAGCCAGACCGGGACTAGCGGGAGTGGACCCAAAAACATTCAGTACTTC,CASSQTGTSGSGPKNIQYF
.,TRBD1,TRBV5-1,TRBJ2-7,TGCGCCAGCAGCGAAACGGGGACAGGAGCCTACGAGCAGTACTTC,CASSETGTGAYEQYF
.,.,TRBV4-1,TRBJ1-6,TGCGCCAGCAGCCAAGAAAGGGGCATGAATTCACCCCTCCACTTT,CASSQERGMNSPLHF
.,TRBD1,TRBV10-2,TRBJ1-2,TGCGCCAGCAGTCTTACAGGGGAAGCTAACTATGGCTACACCTTC,CASSLTGEANYGYTF
.,.,TRBV29-1,TRBJ1-1,TGCAGCGTTGCGGACAGTAACACTGAAGCTTTCTTT,CSVADSNTEAFF
many,TRBD1,TRBV2,TRBJ1-4,TGTGCCAGCCAATTTGGGACAGGGGCTAATGAAAAACTGTTTTTT,CASQFGTGANEKLFF
.,.,TRBV2,TRBJ1-5,TGTGCCAGCAGTTATAGCAATCAGCCCCAGCATTTT,CASSYSNQPQHF
few,TRBD1,TRBV30,TRBJ1-2,TGTGCCTGGGAGAAGACAGGGGGCCTGTATGGCTACACCTTC,CAWEKTGGLYGYTF
.,.,TRBV30,TRBJ1-1,TGTGCCTGGAGTGTAGGGGCAGGGGAAGCTTTCTTT,CAWSVGAGEAFF
.,.,TRBV19,TRBJ1-5,TGTGCCAGTATGATCACAGGGAGCAATCAGCCCCAGCATTTT,CASMITGSNQPQHF
.,TRBD1,TRBV3-1/TRBV3-2,TRBJ2-4,TGTGCCAGCAGCCCGGGACAGAGAAACATTCAGTACTTC,CASSPGQRNIQYF
.,.,TRBV30,TRBJ1-1,TGTGCCTGGATACGAGGTGGGAACACTGAAGCTTTCTTT,CAWIRGGNTEAFF
.,.,TRBV10-1,TRBJ2-1,TGCGCCAGCAGTGAGTCGATAGGGGCGGAGCAGTTCTTC,CASSESIGAEQFF
once,.,TRBV28,TRBJ2-1,TGTGCCAGCAGTCGACAGGGCCGGGGGAATGAGCAGTTCTTC,CASSRQGRGNEQFF
.,TRBD1,TRBV6-5,TRBJ1-3,TGTGCCAGTATCGTGGGACAGCCCTCTGGAAACACCATATATTTT,CASIVGQPSGNTIYF
once,TRBD2,TRBV3-1/TRBV3-2,TRBJ2-7,TGTGCCAGCAGCCAAGATAGACTAGCGGGATTCTACGAGCAGTACTTC,CASSQDRLAGFYEQYF
.,TRBD2,TRBV9,TRBJ2-5,TGTGCCAGCAGCGGGGCGGGGGTAAGAGAGACCCAGTACTTC,CASSGAGVRETQYF
once,TRBD1,TRBV5-6,TRBJ1-1,TGTGCCAGCAGCTTGATCCGGGACAGGGCCTCTGAAGCTTTCTTT,CASSLIRDRASEAFF
.,TRBD1,TRBV7-2,TRBJ1-6,TGTGCCAGCAGCCTTCACAGGGGAGGATATTCACCCCTCCACTTT,CASSLHRGGYSPLHF
.,.,TRBV29-1,TRBJ2-4,TGCAGCGTTGAAGAACCGGGAGCATACATTCAGTACTTC,CSVEEPGAYIQYF
.,.,TRBV29-1,TRBJ1-1,TGCAGCGTTGCGATGAGGCTGAACACTGAAGCTTTCTTT,CSVAMRLNTEAFF
.,.,TRBV7-3,TRBJ1-1,TGTGCCAGCAGCTCCCGGGGGGTCACTGAAGCTTTCTTT,CASSSRGVTEAFF
.,.,TRBV7-3,TRBJ1-5,TGTGCCAGCAGCTTCGAGAGACAGCCCCAGCATTTT,CASSFERQPQHF
.,.,TRBV5-1,TRBJ2-5,TGCGCCAGCAGCAGCACCGGGTCCGAAGAGACCCAGTACTTC,CASSSTGSEETQYF
.,TRBD1,TRBV5-1,TRBJ1-1,TGCGCCAGCAGCACACAGGGGGAGAAGGGCACTGAAGCTTTCTTT,CASSTQGEKGTEAFF
.,.,TRBV27,TRBJ2-7,TGTGCCAGCAGTTTAACCCGGGTTCGATACGAGCAGTACTTC,CASSLTRVRYEQYF
.,.,TRBV7-9,TRBJ1-3,TGTGCCAGCAGCTTATCCCGAGACACCATATATTTT,CASSLSRDTIYF
.,.,TRBV11-2,TRBJ2-1,TGTGCCAGCAGCTTAGCTCGGAGCTACGTAGAGCAGTTCTTC,CASSLARSYVEQFF
once,TRBD1,TRBV3-1/TRBV3-2,TRBJ1-6,TGTGCCGGAGGGACAGGGGTCGGTAATTCACCCCTCCACTTT,CAGGTGVGNSPLHF
.,TRBD2,TRBV4-2,TRBJ2-7,TGTGCCAGCAGCCAAGGCACGACTAGCGGGATCCCCGGGGAGCAGTACTTC,CASSQGTTSGIPGEQYF
.,TRBD1,TRBV3-1/TRBV3-2,TRBJ1-1,TGTGCCAGCAGCCAATACGGGACAGGGGTCACTGAAGCTTTCTTT,CASSQYGTGVTEAFF
.,.,TRBV5-1,TRBJ2-1,TGCGCCAGCAGCTTAGGAGCAGAAAATGAGCAGTTCTTC,CASSLGAENEQFF
.,TRBD1,TRBV4-2,TRBJ2-1,TGTGCCAGCAGCCAACCGTTAACCGGGACAGCCTACAATGAGCAGTTCTTC,CASSQPLTGTAYNEQFF
.,TRBD1,TRBV7-8,TRBJ1-2,TGTGCCAGCAGCTTAGAAGAGGGGGCGCGTCTCACCTTC,CASSLEEGARLTF
.,.,TRBV27,TRBJ1-5,TGTGCCAGCAGTTTAGAGGGCACCTATAGCAATCAGCCCCAGCATTTT,CASSLEGTYSNQPQHF
.,.,TRBV27,TRBJ1-5,TGTGCCAGCAGTTTGGGCAACAATCAGCCCCAGCATTTT,CASSLGNNQPQHF
.,.,TRBV19,TRBJ1-3,TGTGCCAGTAGCCAGCAGGGGCCTCGCTCTGGAAACACCATATATTTT,CASSQQGPRSGNTIYF
.,.,TRBV30,TRBJ2-2,TGTGCCTGGAGTGTGGGGGGAAACACCGGGGAGCTGTTTTTT,CAWSVGGNTGELFF
.,TRBD2,TRBV29-1,TRBJ2-7,TGCAGCGTTGGGCGACTAGCGGGAGGGACCTACGAGCAGTACTTC,CSVGRLAGGTYEQYF
.,TRBD1,TRBV10-2,TRBJ1-1,TGCGCCAGCAGTGTGACCGGGGACAGTGAAGCTTTCTTT,CASSVTGDSEAFF
.,.,TRBV2,TRBJ1-3,TGTGCCAGCATCAGGGTCGGAAACACCATATATTTT,CASIRVGNTIYF
.,.,TRBV14,TRBJ1-6,TGTGCCAGCAGCCAAGTACGCCGACCTGGACGGGGTTCACCCCTCCACTTT,CASSQVRRPGRGSPLHF
.,.,TRBV19,TRBJ1-3,TGTGCCAGTAGTATGGCCAACACGGGAAACACCATATATTTT,CASSMANTGNTIYF
.,.,TRBV27,TRBJ1-1,TGTGCCAGCAGCCGTCAGGGAGGTTGGACTGAAGCTTTCTTT,CASSRQGGWTEAFF
.,.,TRBV18,TRBJ1-3,TGTGCCAGCTCACCACCGGGTAGCATTAACTCTGGAAACACCATATATTTT,CASSPPGSINSGNTIYF
.,TRBD2,TRBV19,TRBJ2-1,TGTGCCAGTAGCTTTAGCGGGTTCAATGAGCAGTTCTTC,CASSFSGFNEQFF
.,TRBD2,TRBV27,TRBJ2-7,TGTGCCATACTTTCGGGGGAGGGCGAGCAGTACTTC,CAILSGEGEQYF
.,TRBD1,TRBV19,TRBJ1-6,TGTGCCAGTAGTCGAGGACAGGGGAAGCATAATTCACCCCTCCACTTT,CASSRGQGKHNSPLHF